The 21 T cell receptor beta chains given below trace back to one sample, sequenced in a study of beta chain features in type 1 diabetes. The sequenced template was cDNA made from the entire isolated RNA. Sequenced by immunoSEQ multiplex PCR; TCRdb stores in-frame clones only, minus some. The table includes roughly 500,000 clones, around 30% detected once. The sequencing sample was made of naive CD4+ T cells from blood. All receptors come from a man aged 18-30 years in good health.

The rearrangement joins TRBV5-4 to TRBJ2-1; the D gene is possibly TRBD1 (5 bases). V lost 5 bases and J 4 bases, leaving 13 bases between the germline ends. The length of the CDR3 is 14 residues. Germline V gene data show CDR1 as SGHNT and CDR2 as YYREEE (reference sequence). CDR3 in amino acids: CASSNRLNYNEQFF. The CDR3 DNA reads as TGTGCCAGCAGTAACAGGTTAAATTACAATGAGCAGTTCTTC.

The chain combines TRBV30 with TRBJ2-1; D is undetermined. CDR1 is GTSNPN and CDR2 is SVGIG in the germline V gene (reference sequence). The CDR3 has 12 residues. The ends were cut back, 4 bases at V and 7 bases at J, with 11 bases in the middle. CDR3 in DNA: TGTGCCTGGACCGATATAGGGAATGAGCAGTTCTTC. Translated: CAWTDIGNEQFF.

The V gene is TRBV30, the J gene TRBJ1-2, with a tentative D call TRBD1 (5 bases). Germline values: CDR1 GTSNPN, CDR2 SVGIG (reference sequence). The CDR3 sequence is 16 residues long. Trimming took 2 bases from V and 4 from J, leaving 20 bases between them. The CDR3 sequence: CAWSKLGGDRVYGYTF. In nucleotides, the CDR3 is TGTGCCTGGAGTAAGTTGGGAGGGGATCGAGTCTATGGCTACACCTTC.

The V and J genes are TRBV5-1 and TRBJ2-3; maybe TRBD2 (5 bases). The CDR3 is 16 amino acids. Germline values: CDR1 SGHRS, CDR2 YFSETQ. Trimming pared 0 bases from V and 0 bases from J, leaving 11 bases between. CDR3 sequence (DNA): TGCGCCAGCAGCTTGGCCGTAGAGGGAAGCACAGATACGCAGTATTTT. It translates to CASSLAVEGSTDTQYF.

The DNA of the CDR3 is TGTGCCAGCAGCTTCCCGGGACAGAGCTCCTACGAGCAGTACTTC. This sequence encodes CASSFPGQSSYEQYF. This chain links TRBV5-4 with TRBJ2-7, with TRBD1 identical over 7 bases. Germline values: CDR1 SGHNT, CDR2 YYREEE (reference sequence). The CDR3 totals 15 residues. Trimming cost V 2 bases and J 0 bases; bases outside gene matches: 5.

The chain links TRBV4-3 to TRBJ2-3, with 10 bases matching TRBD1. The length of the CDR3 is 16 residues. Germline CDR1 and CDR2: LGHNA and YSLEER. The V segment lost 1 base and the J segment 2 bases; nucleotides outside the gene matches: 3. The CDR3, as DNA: TGCGCCAGCAGCCAAGCAGGGACAGGGGTCACAGATACGCAGTATTTT. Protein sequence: CASSQAGTGVTDTQYF.

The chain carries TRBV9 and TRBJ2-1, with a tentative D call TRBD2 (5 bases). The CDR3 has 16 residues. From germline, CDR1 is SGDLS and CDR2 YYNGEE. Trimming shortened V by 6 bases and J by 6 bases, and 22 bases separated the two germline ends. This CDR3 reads CASTIRPGEVFNEQFF. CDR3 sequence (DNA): TGTGCCAGCACCATAAGGCCCGGGGAAGTTTTCAATGAGCAGTTCTTC.

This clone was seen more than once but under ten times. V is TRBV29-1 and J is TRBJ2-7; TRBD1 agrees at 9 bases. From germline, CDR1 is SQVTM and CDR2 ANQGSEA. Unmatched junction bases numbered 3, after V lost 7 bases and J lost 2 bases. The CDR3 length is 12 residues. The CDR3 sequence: CSGGTGTYEQYF. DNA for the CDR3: TGCAGCGGGGGGACAGGGACCTACGAGCAGTACTTC.

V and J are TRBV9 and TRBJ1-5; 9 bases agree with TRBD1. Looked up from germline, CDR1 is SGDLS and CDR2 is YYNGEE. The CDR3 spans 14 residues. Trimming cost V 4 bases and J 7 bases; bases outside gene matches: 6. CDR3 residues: CASSLGTGRQPQHF. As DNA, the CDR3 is TGTGCCAGCAGCCTCGGGACAGGGAGACAGCCCCAGCATTTT.

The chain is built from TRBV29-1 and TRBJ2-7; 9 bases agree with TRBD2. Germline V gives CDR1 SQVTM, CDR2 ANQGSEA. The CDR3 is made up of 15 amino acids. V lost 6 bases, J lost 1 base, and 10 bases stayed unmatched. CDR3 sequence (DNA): TGCAGCGTCCGGCCTTCGCGGGAGGGTTCCTACGAGCAGTACTTC. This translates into CSVRPSREGSYEQYF.

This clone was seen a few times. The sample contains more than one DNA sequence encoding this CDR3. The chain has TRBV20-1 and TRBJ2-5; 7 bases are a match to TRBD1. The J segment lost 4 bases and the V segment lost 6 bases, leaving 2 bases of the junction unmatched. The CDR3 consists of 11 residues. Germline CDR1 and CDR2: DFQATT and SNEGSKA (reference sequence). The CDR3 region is CSAHRGETQYF. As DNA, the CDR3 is TGCAGTGCGCACAGGGGAGAGACCCAGTACTTC.

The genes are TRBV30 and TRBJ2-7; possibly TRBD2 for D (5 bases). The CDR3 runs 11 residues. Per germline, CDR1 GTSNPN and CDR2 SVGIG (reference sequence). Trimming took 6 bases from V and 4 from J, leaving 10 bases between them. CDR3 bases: TGTGCCTGTACCGGACTTTACGAGCAGTACTTC. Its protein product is CACTGLYEQYF.

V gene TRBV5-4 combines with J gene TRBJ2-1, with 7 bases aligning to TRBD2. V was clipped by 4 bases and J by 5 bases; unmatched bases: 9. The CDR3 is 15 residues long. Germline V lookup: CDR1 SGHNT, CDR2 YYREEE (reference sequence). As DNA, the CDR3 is TGTGCCAGCAGCAGGGCGACTAGCTCGCACAATGAGCAGTTCTTC. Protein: CASSRATSSHNEQFF. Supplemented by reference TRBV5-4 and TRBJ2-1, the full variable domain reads ETGVTQSPTHLIKTRGQQVTLRCSSQSGHNTVSWYQQALGQGPQFIFQYYREEENGRGNFPPRFSGLQFPNYSSELNVNALELDDSALYLCASSRATSSHNEQFFGPGTRLTVL.

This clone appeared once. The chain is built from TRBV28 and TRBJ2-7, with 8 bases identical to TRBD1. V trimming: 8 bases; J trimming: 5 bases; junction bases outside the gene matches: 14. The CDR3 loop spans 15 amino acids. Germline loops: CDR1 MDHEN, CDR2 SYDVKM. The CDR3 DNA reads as TGTGCCAGCGTTCAACAAGAATCAGGGGGCGACGAGCAGTACTTC. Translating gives CASVQQESGGDEQYF.

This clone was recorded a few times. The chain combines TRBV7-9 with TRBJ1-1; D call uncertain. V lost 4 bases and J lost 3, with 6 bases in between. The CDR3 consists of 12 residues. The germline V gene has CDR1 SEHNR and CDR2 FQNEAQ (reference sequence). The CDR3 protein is CASSYRDTEAFF. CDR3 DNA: TGTGCCAGCAGCTACCGGGACACTGAAGCTTTCTTT.

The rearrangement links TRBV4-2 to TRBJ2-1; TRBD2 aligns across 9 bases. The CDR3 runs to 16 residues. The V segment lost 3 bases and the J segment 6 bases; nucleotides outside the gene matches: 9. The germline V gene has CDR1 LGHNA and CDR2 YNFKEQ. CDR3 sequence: CASSQSPLAGSNEQFF. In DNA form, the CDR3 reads TGTGCCAGCAGCCAGAGTCCTCTAGCGGGAAGCAATGAGCAGTTCTTC.

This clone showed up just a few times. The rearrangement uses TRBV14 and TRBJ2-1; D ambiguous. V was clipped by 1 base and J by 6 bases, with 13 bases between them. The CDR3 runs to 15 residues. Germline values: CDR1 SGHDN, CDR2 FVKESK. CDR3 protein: CASSQGLHLGNEQFF. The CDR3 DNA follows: TGTGCCAGCAGCCAAGGACTCCATCTGGGCAATGAGCAGTTCTTC.

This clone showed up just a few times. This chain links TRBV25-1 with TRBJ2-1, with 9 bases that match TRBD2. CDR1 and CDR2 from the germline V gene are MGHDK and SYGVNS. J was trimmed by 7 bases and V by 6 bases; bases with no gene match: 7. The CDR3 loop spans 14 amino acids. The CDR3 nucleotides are TGTGCCAGCAGCCCCGGGACTAGCAGGAATGAGCAGTTCTTC. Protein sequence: CASSPGTSRNEQFF.

The CDR3 coding sequence is TGCGCCAGCAGGATTAGCGGGTCCGGGAATGAGCAGTTCTTC. Translation gives CASRISGSGNEQFF. V and J are TRBV10-2 and TRBJ2-1; 7 nucleotides align to TRBD2. CDR3 length: 14 amino acids. Germline values: CDR1 WSHSY, CDR2 SAAADI. Trimming took 6 bases from V and 7 from J; bases not matched to a gene: 9.

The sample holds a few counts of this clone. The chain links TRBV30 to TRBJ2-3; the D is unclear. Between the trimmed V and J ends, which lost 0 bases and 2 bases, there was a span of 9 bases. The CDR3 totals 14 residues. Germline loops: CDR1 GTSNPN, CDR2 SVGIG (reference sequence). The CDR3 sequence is CAWSVPRITDTQYF. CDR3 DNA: TGTGCCTGGAGTGTACCGCGGATCACAGATACGCAGTATTTT.

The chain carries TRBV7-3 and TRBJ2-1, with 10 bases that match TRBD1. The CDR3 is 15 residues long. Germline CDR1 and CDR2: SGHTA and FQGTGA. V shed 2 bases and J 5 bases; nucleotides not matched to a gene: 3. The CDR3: CASSLAGTGDNEQFF. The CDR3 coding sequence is TGTGCCAGCAGCTTAGCTGGGACAGGGGACAATGAGCAGTTCTTC.